This TCR beta chain was documented in a study of T-cell reconstitution after alpha-beta-depleted transplantation in children. Study findings and constraints: The origin of alpha-beta T cells about two months after transplant was reportedly several hundred expanded graft clones. Counts and diversity of T cells one year after transplant came mostly from newly produced T cells. Where some patients showed high TCRbeta diversity at day 60, it came from recipient T cells and thymic progenitors that had survived.

Concerning this clonotype itself: The target antigen is unknown.

Unique molecular identifiers were incorporated when the TCRbeta library was constructed. TCRdb reprocessed the PCR reads with MiXCR, giving one entry per CDR3 protein. Of 700,000 to 850,000 distinct CDR3 sequences detected, about 16% appear once; the ten largest clones hold approximately 5%. This specimen was PBMCs, mostly from graft donor cells, taken 360 days after TCRalphabeta/CD19-depleted stem cell transplant. This TCR was sampled from a male patient younger than 18 who had a stem cell transplant for acute lymphoblastic leukemia, so the T cells may come from the graft donor.

The CDR3 here is CASSLVPSGYEQFF. CDR3 nucleotides: TGTGCCAGCAGCTTAGTGCCTAGCGGCTATGAGCAGTTCTTC. This rearrangement joins TRBV7-6 to TRBJ2-1, with 7 bases fitting TRBD2. This CDR3 region has 14 residues. The V segment lost 1 base and the J segment 8 bases; nucleotides outside the gene matches: 5. From germline, CDR1 is SGHVS and CDR2 FNYEAQ.